A single sample is the source of the 4 T cell receptor beta chains below, sequenced in a study of blood T cells in healthy people across ages. The authors ran a second PCR of about 6 to 11 cycles using a sample-barcoded 5' primer and a J-beta primer mix. Using its own MiXCR run on the 5' RACE reads, TCRdb lists one record per CDR3 protein. The sample records 750,000 or so distinct CDR3 sequences, 25% being singletons. The sample was also reused in another study, on T cells of mothers and their children.

Sequencing was carried out using blood. The receptors stem from a boy younger than 18 in good health.

This clonotype appeared a few times. J is TRBJ2-5 and V is TRBV7-9; 9 nucleotides match TRBD2. Germline-derived CDR1 and CDR2 are SEHNR and FQNEAQ (reference sequence). The CDR3 spans 16 residues. With 1 base clipped from V and 3 bases from J, the junction kept 6 bases outside the gene matches. CDR3 DNA sequence: TGTGCCAGCAGCTTAGAACTTGGACTAGCGAAAGAGACCCAGTACTTC. As protein: CASSLELGLAKETQYF.

The chain recombines TRBV5-6 with TRBJ2-7, with D hard to call. Germline-derived CDR1 and CDR2 are SGHDT and YYEEEE. With 1 base removed from V and 2 bases from J, the gap between germline ends came to 10 bases. The CDR3 covers 14 residues. The CDR3 loop reads CASSLSIGAYEQYF. As DNA, the CDR3 is TGTGCCAGCAGCTTGAGTATCGGAGCCTACGAGCAGTACTTC.

The CDR3 region is CASSLVGGQRSGANVLTF. Here the CDR3 DNA reads TGCGCCAGCAGCTTGGTCGGGGGGCAACGTTCCGGGGCCAACGTCCTGACTTTC. The genes are TRBV5-1 and TRBJ2-6; a weak D match, TRBD2 (7 bases). This CDR3 is built from 18 residues. Germline CDR1 is SGHRS and CDR2 is YFSETQ. V dropped 0 bases and J dropped 4 bases, with 17 bases sitting between them.

This clonotype has more than one count but fewer than ten. V gene TRBV9 combines with J gene TRBJ2-1; TRBD1 is a possible D gene (5 bases). In germline, CDR1 is SGDLS, CDR2 YYNGEE. V dropped 0 bases and J dropped 5 bases, with 9 bases sitting between them. The length of the CDR3 is 14 residues. The CDR3 DNA reads as TGTGCCAGCAGCGTAGGAGACAGTAACAATGAGCAGTTCTTC. Its translation is CASSVGDSNNEQFF.